The clone carrying this TCR beta chain has only one observation. Germline V lookup: CDR1 SGHRS, CDR2 YFSETQ. With 2 bases removed from V and 1 base from J, the gap between germline ends came to 9 bases. The CDR3 covers 14 residues. TCRdb's table, derived via immunoSEQ multiplex PCR, lists solely in-frame clones and lacks some. The repertoire holds 150,000 to 200,000 clones, with around 88% as singletons. These data belong to a study of T cell responses to AZD1222 COVID-19 vaccine. This sample comprised peripheral blood, obtained on day 0 of AZD1222 vaccination. J is TRBJ1-1 and V is TRBV5-1; the D is unclear. This clonotype was sampled from an adult in good health. The CDR3 protein is CASSFLGPNTEAFF. As DNA, the CDR3 is TGCGCCAGCAGCTTTTTAGGACCGAACACTGAAGCTTTCTTT.